The 32 T cell receptor beta chains below come from one sample, sequenced in a study of T cell repertoires in aging, cancer and after chemotherapy. Peripheral blood genomic DNA, not sorted cells or RNA, was the template. Rearranged V-D-J TRB sequences were amplified with a mixed TRB-A/B primer pool. TCRdb reprocessed the multiplex PCR reads with MiXCR, giving one entry per CDR3 protein. The sample contains 2,000 or so distinct CDR3 sequences, over 30% of which appear only once. The sequenced sample was blood. The receptor set was obtained from a human donor with a blood cancer.

V usage is TRBV19 and J usage is TRBJ1-1; D is ambiguous. From germline, CDR1 is LNHDA and CDR2 SQIVND (reference sequence). CDR3 length: 16 residues. With 1 base removed from V and 0 bases from J, the gap between germline ends came to 12 bases. CDR3 loop: CASSIGWGQLNTEAFF. CDR3 nucleotides: TGTGCCAGTAGTATAGGTTGGGGTCAGCTGAACACTGAAGCTTTCTTT. Full variable domain (missing parts from reference TRBV19 and TRBJ1-1): DGGITQSPKYLFRKEGQNVTLSCEQNLNHDAMYWYRQDPGQGLRLIYYSQIVNDFQKGDIAEGYSVSREKKESFPLTVTSAQKNPTAFYLCASSIGWGQLNTEAFFGQGTRLTVV.

J is TRBJ2-3 and V is TRBV20-1; 10 nucleotides match TRBD2. The ends lost 3 bases at V and 4 bases at J; junction bases unmatched: 13. CDR3 length: 17 residues. Looked up from germline, CDR1 is DFQATT and CDR2 is SNEGSKA (reference sequence). CDR3 DNA: TGCAGTGCTAGGGGGCCCCCTAGCGGGGGTACTCCAGATACGCAGTATTTT. Its translation: CSARGPPSGGTPDTQYF.

To note about this clonotype: At one of its ends the junction is not consistent with the germline gene, which may arise from a read error. The chain couples TRBV10-1 to TRBJ1-1; TRBD1 aligns across 9 bases. CDR1 WNHNN and CDR2 SYGVQD come from the germline V gene (reference sequence). This CDR3 region has 14 residues. CDR3 sequence: CASGEDRGGTEVFF. DNA for the CDR3: TGTGCCAGCGGTGAGGACAGGGGAGGCACAGAAGTCTTCTTT.

This clonotype has just a few counts. The chain uses TRBV6-5 and TRBJ2-2; possibly TRBD2 for D (5 bases). V lost 7 bases and J lost 4, with 22 bases in between. Germline V CDR1 and CDR2: MNHEY, SVGAGI. The CDR3 is 17 amino acids. CDR3 coding DNA: TGTGCCAGCATTAGGATGGGCGGGCTTAGTGGCACCGGGGAGCTGTTTTTT. Encoded protein: CASIRMGGLSGTGELFF.

The CDR3 region has the DNA TGTGCCAGCAGCTTAGGGCAGAAAGAGACCCAGTACTTC. This gives the protein CASSLGQKETQYF. The chain couples TRBV7-9 to TRBJ2-5; D gene unclear. Trimming stripped 1 base from V and 3 bases from J, with 6 bases between. This CDR3 region has 13 residues. The V gene's germline CDR1 is SEHNR and CDR2 FQNEAQ (reference sequence).

This clonotype was seen a handful of times. The chain has TRBV5-3 and TRBJ2-3; 12 bases agree with TRBD2. TRBV5-3 is labeled an ORF, and its function is uncertain. Trimming at V came to 2 bases and at J to 3 bases, leaving 4 bases not matched to a gene. This CDR3 spans 16 amino acids. CDR3 protein: CARSFPSGGATDTQYF. Written as DNA, the CDR3 is TGTGCCAGAAGCTTCCCTAGCGGGGGGGCGACAGATACGCAGTATTTT.

On this clonotype: This may be a read error: a much more frequent sequence differs by one nucleotide. The genes are TRBV7-6 and TRBJ2-7, with D possibly being TRBD1 (6 bases). Trimming removed 5 bases from V and 7 bases from J, with 9 bases in between. The CDR3 contains 11 residues. Germline CDR1 and CDR2: SGHVS and FNYEAQ. CDR3 DNA: TGTGCCAGCAGCGGGGGCAATGAGCAGTACTTC. Its translation is CASSGGNEQYF.

J is TRBJ1-6 and V is TRBV19; D may be TRBD1 (6 bases). V was pared by 2 bases and J by 10 bases, with 12 bases between. From germline, CDR1 is LNHDA and CDR2 SQIVND (reference sequence). The CDR3 length is 14 residues. The CDR3 DNA reads as TGTGCCAGTAGTATATACGGGGGCATGTCACCCCTCCACTTT. Translating it yields CASSIYGGMSPLHF.

By share, this clonotype ranks as medium-sized. This chain links TRBV7-6 with TRBJ2-7; no definite D call. Germline V gives CDR1 SGHVS, CDR2 FNYEAQ. Trimming took 0 bases from V and 4 from J, leaving 7 bases between them. This CDR3 is built from 13 residues. DNA of the CDR3: TGTGCCAGCAGCTTAGCGGACCTTTACGAGCAGTACTTC. Its translation is CASSLADLYEQYF.

As concerns this clonotype: The junction and the germline gene differ at one end; a read error may be behind it. The CDR3 region has the DNA TGTGCCTGCAGTTACTCGGGACAGCTTTACAAGCAGTACTTC. It specifies CACSYSGQLYKQYF. V usage is TRBV6-6 and J usage is TRBJ2-7, with 7 positions matching TRBD1. The CDR3 sequence is 14 residues long. CDR1 is MNHNY and CDR2 is SVGAGI in the germline V gene (reference sequence).

A note on this clonotype: A read error is possible here, since a much larger clone lies one base away. The rearrangement uses TRBV6-5 and TRBJ2-1; D remains unclear. This CDR3 is built from 12 residues. Germline-derived CDR1 and CDR2 are MNHEY and SVGAGI. V was pared by 6 bases and J by 10 bases, with 13 bases between. The DNA of the CDR3 is TGTGCCAGCAGGGACGACTCCTACGAGCAGTTCTTC. It encodes CASRDDSYEQFF.

The chain employs TRBV7-6 and TRBJ1-2; 9 bases match TRBD1. Per germline, CDR1 SGHVS and CDR2 FNYEAQ. CDR3 size: 15 residues. The ends lost 5 bases at V and 2 bases at J; junction bases unmatched: 6. For the CDR3, the DNA is TGTGCCAGCAGCCCGTCGACAGGGGGGAACTATGGCTACACCTTC. Its protein is CASSPSTGGNYGYTF.

By share of the sample, this clonotype is medium-sized (0.01 to 0.1%). The rearrangement uses TRBV30 and TRBJ1-4, with D unclear. V lost 1 base and J 8 bases, leaving 11 bases between the germline ends. Germline CDR1 is GTSNPN and CDR2 is SVGIG (reference sequence). This CDR3 comprises 13 residues. CDR3: CAWSADVREKLFF. The CDR3 nucleotides read TGTGCCTGGAGTGCTGATGTCCGAGAAAAACTGTTTTTT.

The CDR3 reads CSARDLQGRNEKLFF. CDR3 nucleotide sequence: TGCAGTGCTAGAGATCTGCAGGGACGAAATGAAAAACTGTTTTTT. This chain links TRBV20-1 with TRBJ1-4, with TRBD1 as a possible D gene (5 bases). Germline assignment: CDR1 DFQATT and CDR2 SNEGSKA (reference sequence). There are 15 residues in the CDR3. V lost 0 bases and J lost 5, with 13 bases in between.

The DNA of the CDR3 is TGTGCCAGTAGCCCACTAGCGGGGGGGCAAAATGAGCAGTTCTTC. It encodes CASSPLAGGQNEQFF. The chain joins TRBV19 to TRBJ2-1; TRBD2 matches 13 bases. The CDR3 runs 15 residues. Per the germline V gene, CDR1 is LNHDA and CDR2 is SQIVND (reference sequence). The trim removed 6 bases at V and 7 bases at J, leaving 6 bases unmatched.

This sequence joins TRBV20-1 and TRBJ2-1, with D possibly being TRBD1 (5 bases). CDR1 and CDR2 (germline): DFQATT, SNEGSKA (reference sequence). Deletions cut 8 bases from V and 5 bases from J, with 16 bases between. This CDR3 has 13 amino acids. For the CDR3, the DNA is TGCAGTTGGTACTCTACAGGCCACAATGAGCAGTTCTTC. Amino acid sequence: CSWYSTGHNEQFF.

By share of the sample, this clonotype is medium-sized. The rearrangement uses TRBV30 and TRBJ1-6, with D perhaps matching TRBD1 (5 bases). This CDR3 contains 15 residues. The V gene's germline CDR1 is GTSNPN and CDR2 SVGIG (reference sequence). Trimming left V 0 bases short and J 10 bases short, with 16 bases between. The CDR3 nucleotides are TGTGCCTGGAGTGTATCCAGGGCGGGAAGCTCACCCCTCCACTTT. Its translation is CAWSVSRAGSSPLHF.

The CDR3 DNA reads as TGTGCCAGTAGTCCCGACAGGGGGTCCGGGGAGCTGTTTTTT. Its translation: CASSPDRGSGELFF. This chain uses TRBV19 with TRBJ2-2; TRBD1 aligns across 9 bases. From germline, CDR1 is LNHDA and CDR2 SQIVND (reference sequence). This CDR3 contains 14 residues. V was pared by 5 bases and J by 6 bases, with 4 bases of the junction left unmatched.

This clonotype was counted between two and nine times. DNA for the CDR3: TGTGCCAGCAGCACGGGACAGCCTGGGGACAATGAGCAGTTCTTC. Its protein product is CASSTGQPGDNEQFF. This chain links TRBV7-6 with TRBJ2-1, with 7 bases fitting TRBD1. This CDR3 contains 15 residues. After removal of 5 bases from V and 5 bases from J, the junction contained 9 bases not matched to a gene. Germline CDR1 SGHVS, CDR2 FNYEAQ.

The table lists this clonotype with a few counts. CDR3 in amino acids: CASSPSGTSSPLHF. The CDR3 DNA follows: TGTGCCAGCAGTCCCTCAGGCACTTCCTCACCCCTCCACTTT. The chain combines TRBV6-1 with TRBJ1-6; D ambiguous. V dropped 5 bases and J dropped 10 bases, with 15 bases sitting between them. This CDR3 spans 14 amino acids. Looked up from germline, CDR1 is MNHNS and CDR2 is SASEGT.

CDR3 in amino acids: CASSYTSGGAGETQYF. The CDR3 DNA is TGTGCCAGCAGTTACACTAGCGGGGGGGCAGGGGAGACCCAGTACTTC. The rearrangement joins TRBV6-2 or TRBV6-3 to TRBJ2-5; 13 bases are a match to TRBD2. The J segment lost 5 bases and the V segment lost 2 bases, leaving 5 bases of the junction unmatched. The CDR3 loop spans 16 amino acids. The germline gives CDR1 MNHEY, CDR2 SVGEGT.

This chain links TRBV19 with TRBJ2-3; D is uncertain. The CDR3 is 14 amino acids. CDR1 and CDR2 (germline): LNHDA, SQIVND (reference sequence). Trimming pared 3 bases from V and 5 bases from J, leaving 12 bases between. The CDR3 sequence: CASSIDPLGDTQYF. Written as DNA, the CDR3 is TGTGCCAGTAGTATCGACCCCCTGGGAGATACGCAGTATTTT.

This clonotype was found a few times. The V gene is TRBV5-6, the J gene TRBJ2-6; D unresolved. V gave up 5 bases and J gave up 0 bases, with 9 bases separating them. This CDR3 has 15 residues. Germline CDR1 and CDR2: SGHDT and YYEEEE. The CDR3 sequence: CASRLQYSGANVLTF. In DNA, the CDR3 is TGTGCCAGCAGACTACAGTACTCTGGGGCCAACGTCCTGACTTTC.

V gene TRBV19 combines with J gene TRBJ2-1, with 11 bases that match TRBD1. This CDR3 has 15 residues. Trimming at V came to 2 bases and at J to 9 bases, leaving 6 bases not matched to a gene. Germline V gene data show CDR1 as LNHDA and CDR2 as SQIVND (reference sequence). The CDR3 bases are TGTGCCAGTAGTATATACGGGACAGGGGGTAGTGAGCAGTTCTTC. Residues: CASSIYGTGGSEQFF. Complete variable domain (other parts from reference TRBV19 and TRBJ2-1): DGGITQSPKYLFRKEGQNVTLSCEQNLNHDAMYWYRQDPGQGLRLIYYSQIVNDFQKGDIAEGYSVSREKKESFPLTVTSAQKNPTAFYLCASSIYGTGGSEQFFGPGTRLTVL.

This clonotype was counted only a few times. This chain uses TRBV6-5 with TRBJ2-3, with TRBD1 matching over 7 bases. Germline V CDR1 and CDR2: MNHEY, SVGAGI. J lost 4 bases, V lost 6 bases, and 1 base had no gene match. The CDR3 loop spans 12 amino acids. The CDR3 here is CASRTGSDTQYF. CDR3 DNA: TGTGCCAGCAGGACAGGGTCAGATACGCAGTATTTT.

V is TRBV20-1 and J is TRBJ2-5; 14 nucleotides agree with TRBD2. CDR3 length equals 17 residues. The ends lost 3 bases at V and 5 bases at J; junction bases unmatched: 11. Germline CDR1 is DFQATT and CDR2 is SNEGSKA (reference sequence). The CDR3 region is CSARRSGLAGGGETQYF. The CDR3, as DNA: TGCAGTGCTAGGCGGTCCGGACTAGCGGGGGGCGGGGAGACCCAGTACTTC.

The rearrangement uses TRBV5-5 and TRBJ2-7, with TRBD2 identical over 8 bases. CDR3 length equals 16 residues. Germline assignment: CDR1 SGHKS and CDR2 YYEKEE (reference sequence). Losses at the gene ends were 0 bases for V and 5 bases for J; bases not matched to a gene: 10. CDR3 sequence reads: CASSLGGTSSNHEQYF. As DNA, the CDR3 is TGTGCCAGCAGCTTGGGGGGGACTAGTTCCAACCACGAGCAGTACTTC.

V and J are TRBV10-3 and TRBJ1-5; no reliable D call. The CDR3 totals 14 residues. Germline CDR1 reads ENHRY; CDR2 reads SYGVKD. Trimming pared 10 bases from V and 3 bases from J, leaving 16 bases between. This chain's CDR3 is CATPTRAINQPQHF. Written as DNA, the CDR3 is TGTGCCACCCCCACTAGGGCGATCAATCAGCCCCAGCATTTT.

The sample holds a few counts of this clonotype. The chain couples TRBV6-1 to TRBJ1-2, with a tentative D call TRBD1 (5 bases). Trimming took off 8 bases at V and 0 bases at J, with 13 bases between the two ends. This CDR3 is built from 14 residues. From germline, CDR1 is MNHNS and CDR2 SASEGT. CDR3 coding DNA: TGTGCCAGCTCTAAGGGACGCTCTAACTATGGCTACACCTTC. Residues: CASSKGRSNYGYTF.

The V gene is TRBV27, the J gene TRBJ2-5; weak D call: TRBD1 (5 bases). V was cut by 3 bases and J by 9 bases, with 14 bases left in between. Looked up from germline, CDR1 is MNHEY and CDR2 is SMNVEV (reference sequence). CDR3 size: 13 residues. The CDR3 bases are TGTGCCAGCAGTTTCCTGGCAGGGATGGCCCAGTACTTC. Protein sequence: CASSFLAGMAQYF.

The chain carries TRBV12-3 or TRBV12-4 and TRBJ2-1, with a possible D match to TRBD2 (6 bases). The CDR3 is 15 residues long. V lost 1 base and J lost 2, with 9 bases in between. CDR3 region: CASSLDGGPYNEQFF. The CDR3 DNA follows: TGTGCCAGCAGTTTAGACGGGGGACCCTACAATGAGCAGTTCTTC.

By share of the sample, this clonotype is hyperexpanded. In DNA form, the CDR3 reads TGCGCCAGCAGTGAGTGGCAGAATAATTCACCCCTCCACTTT. Its protein is CASSEWQNNSPLHF. The genes are TRBV10-2 and TRBJ1-6; D gene ambiguous. CDR3 length: 14 amino acids. Deletions cut 1 base from V and 5 bases from J, with 6 bases between. The germline CDR1 and CDR2 sequences are WSHSY and SAAADI.